This T cell receptor beta chain was found in a study of response to subunit inactivated influenza vaccine listed by TCRdb under 2018. Background on the whole study: Deep quantitative profiling of the T cell receptor repertoire was used in the study to follow responses to a trivalent subunit inactivated influenza vaccine. Broad study findings and their caveats: According to the authors, only a limited number of new T cells may be recruited by each seasonal influenza vaccination.

The CDR3 measures 15 amino acids from cysteine to phenylalanine. Just CDR3 DNA is preserved here, 45 bases in frame from base 1. V was cut back by 7 bases and J by 8 bases, leaving a gap of 23 bases between them. Library construction relied on RT-PCR. The run used an Illumina HiSeq 2500. The public sequencing data were trimmed at Q25 with fastp and processed into clonotypes with MiXCR by TCRdb, which kept only in-frame beta chains. Each record represents a unique CDR3 protein, reported with the most common genes and DNA among its rows. The sample has hundreds of thousands of distinct CDR3 sequences on record, about 25% of them singletons. Approximately 2% of the sample lies in the top ten. Notes on this clonotype: The target of this receptor is not known. No qualities accompany the bases; no much larger clone lies one base away.

Sample: CD4+ T cells sorted from PBMCs, taken 4 to 6 days after vaccination. Recombination connected TRBV12-3 or TRBV12-4 to TRBJ1-2; the D gene is not confidently resolved. This clonotype was obtained from a man aged 50 or older who received an inactivated influenza vaccine. Donor details come from another sample of the same person, matched by shared clones. The CDR3 in this case is CASTPREGRISGYTF. Read as DNA, the sequence is TGTGCCAGCACCCCTCGGGAAGGCAGGATAAGCGGCTACACCTTC.